This T cell receptor beta chain originates from a study of blood T cell repertoires in COVID-19 (dated by TCRdb to about 2020). The study in broad terms: Collaborator samples came from the United States, Italy and Spain and covered acute and convalescent phases of COVID-19. The prospective study material was composed of cDNA or gDNA derived from T cells, B-cell-depleted T cells, or PBMCs. Deeply sampled blood TCRbeta repertoires from subjects exposed to, actively infected with, or recovered from COVID-19 were included in the dataset. The repertoires were released in a freely available public database intended as a resource for research on the immune response to SARS-CoV-2. Samples were obtained from the ongoing ImmuneRACE study (first 160 participants) and from about 1,300 subjects provided by 6 global collaborators. A de-identified subject ID, COVID-19 status, age in years and sex were almost always included in the sample metadata. Where available, HLA class I and class II types were obtained from metadata supplied by the sample provider rather than from assay-based typing.

The study at large found these results: The amount of clinical and demographic metadata varied by source and participant and was provided uncurated.

In the prospective study, participants were roughly 18 to 95 years old, resided in 20 to 30 geographic areas of the United States, and were enrolled through a virtual design. In the prospective study, cohorts were assigned on the basis of participant-reported clinical history obtained from a screening survey and a study questionnaire. Exposed participants had been in contact with someone with a PCR-confirmed or clinician-diagnosed COVID-19 case within 2 weeks of study entry. In the prospective study, whole blood, serum and a nasopharyngeal or oropharyngeal swab were collected from each participant by mobile phlebotomists. Over a roughly two-month period, participants in the prospective study had the option of providing additional blood draws and questionnaires. Before DNA extraction, prospective study blood samples were shipped either frozen or at room temperature. Concerning this clone: What antigen it recognizes has not been identified. There are no base qualities to consult, and no much larger clone falls within one base.

The immunoSEQ Assay, a bias-controlled multiplex PCR, was used to amplify TCRbeta CDR3 regions from genomic DNA. The authors' pipeline ran thus. The number of nucleated cells in each sample was estimated from the amplification of reference gene primers within the assay. Sequence reads were collapsed and filtered to measure the absolute abundance of every unique TCRbeta CDR3 rearrangement. For each sample, productive Simpson clonality was calculated as the square root of Simpson's diversity index across productive rearrangements. TCRdb mirrors the immuneACCESS table, restricted to in-frame sequences. Some clones are absent from its copies; in checked studies, under half trace to an unresolved V gene, and the reason for the others is unknown. For V, J and clone size, that table is used; D and trimming come from the DNA. The sample contains 400,000 to 500,000 clones, 88% of them found a single time. 1.4% of the sample is held by the ten biggest clonotypes.

The CDR3 holds 18 amino acids from the cysteine to the phenylalanine. Kept here is only the CDR3 DNA, which spans 54 bases and is read in frame from base 1. Taken from the germline V gene, the CDR1 and CDR2 loops are SGHVS and FQNEAQ. The junction shows trimming of 5 bases on V and 5 bases on J, and the gene matches do not reach 12 bases of it. This TCR was recovered from a young woman who had been exposed to COVID-19. In this chain, TRBV7-8 is recombined with TRBJ2-3, with 14 bases aligning to TRBD2. Material for sequencing was PBMCs or T cells enriched from blood (not recorded which). The DNA reads TGTGCCAGCAGCGGAGATCGACTAGCGGGGGGGCAGGTAGATACGCAGTATTTT. It encodes CASSGDRLAGGQVDTQYF.